A single T cell receptor beta chain is shown here with its context. This clone was observed many times. Its antigen is not yet known. No base-level quality is on record; no much larger clone is a single base apart. The data stem from a study of shared clonotypes between healthy human individuals (dated by TCRdb to 2020 to 2021). About the investigation overall: A couple of women and three men aged 18 to 49 years were included in the cohort. For each donor, three plates each were used for CD4 naive and CD4 memory, two plates were used for CD8 naive, and one plate was used for CD8 memory. To increase sequencing depth and limit assay-specific biases, different laboratories used diverse techniques to prepare libraries and sequence TCR repertoires. The study deeply sequenced blood TCR repertoires of five healthy adults to estimate repertoire size and the extent of clonotype sharing between individuals. Each donor's leukapheresis produced roughly between roughly 0.9 and 9 billion PBMCs.

Taken from cysteine to phenylalanine, the CDR3 has 13 residues. Only CDR3 DNA remains: 39 bases, in frame from the first base. The CDR1 and CDR2 encoded by the germline V gene are SNHLY and FYNNEI. The germline V end is reduced by 8 bases and the J end by 4 bases; junction bases left unmatched: 5. The paper's findings and limits, for the study overall: Sampling was restricted to blood, and TCR repertoires in tissues likely differ from the TCR repertoires found in blood. When several donors were compared, the shared fraction of clonotypes was about 5% for naive CD4, around 3.5% for naive CD8, roughly 2.3% for memory CD4, and 0.35% to 0.4% for memory CD8. Incomplete sequencing was indicated by rarefaction of sorted-subset datasets, despite the large sequencing depth. Because the study included only a small number of donors, the genetic and exposure-history diversity represented was limited. Compared with non-shared clonotypes, clonotypes shared by all four sorted-subset donors had higher generation probabilities. Estimated clonotype richness was generally larger for naive than for memory subsets. Based on pairwise subsampling, the degree of clonotype sharing among donors was expected to be affected by sequencing depth.

Using the deep immunoSEQ assay, TCR CDR3 regions were amplified from genomic DNA by multiplex PCR. Extracted genomic DNA from each cell subset was spread evenly across all wells of several immunoSEQ 96-well plates, with each plate serving as a replicate. For sorted subsets, approximately 200 ng of genomic DNA, equivalent to around 31,000 T cell genomes, went into each replicate PCR. Purified libraries were measured with a Qubit 3.0 fluorometer, size-checked on a Bioanalyzer 2100, and measured again with the KAPA Library Quantification kit. A separate single-read 150-cycle Illumina NextSeq 550 flow cell was used to sequence each immunoSEQ 96-well plate. Regarding the original processing steps: Because only junctional sequences without quality scores were contained in the immunoSEQ output, filtering matching that applied to full-length reads could not be performed. Sequences were annotated with PyIR, a Python wrapper for IgBLAST v1.9, using IMGT germline references to assign V/J genes and CDR3. Reads with weak V/J assignments (E-value above 1e-6), missing CDR3, stop codons, out-of-frame junctions, or ambiguous translated residues were removed. V3J clonotypes were defined as sequences sharing an identical inferred V gene, J gene, and CDR3 amino acid sequence. To compute the percentage overlap between repertoires, the number of shared unique clonotypes was divided by the size of the smaller repertoire. RTK rarefaction, the Chao1 estimator, and Recon v2.1 estimates of unobserved clonotypes were used to assess repertoire richness. OLGA was used to compute generation probabilities for all TCRbeta clonotypes that the gDNA method yielded from a handful of donors. TCRdb holds this immuneACCESS table with in-frame rearrangements only. Some clones are missing; in checked studies, unresolved V genes explain under half, and the rest has no known cause. From that table come the V and J calls and clone size; the DNA was used to work out D and trimming. The sample table contains roughly 200,000 clones; only one count was recorded for approximately 61% of them. The ten top clones hold about 10% of the sample.

The donors were healthy, HIV-negative adults who had no recently reported acute infections or vaccinations. Every donor was a Caucasian adult living in Nashville, Tennessee, USA. Magnetic negative selection was used to enrich CD4+ T cells, after which naive cells were positively selected on CD45RA and the negative fraction became the memory subset. Blood was collected by leukapheresis, and PBMCs were isolated by Ficoll-Histopaque density gradient centrifugation and then cryopreserved in liquid nitrogen vapor phase. Analytical flow cytometry was used to check the purity and quantity of every magnetically sorted T cell population. Genomic DNA was isolated from each sorted fraction and quantified by UV absorbance on a Nanodrop 2000c.

This chain joins TRBV2 to TRBJ1-2, with TRBD1 identical over 9 junction bases. Sequenced material: memory CD4+ T cells sorted from blood. This sample's cell subset or site label indicates: CD45RA-negative fraction. This TCR was sampled from a young man in good health. The DNA is TGTGCCAGCCGGGACAGGGTCACCTATGGCTACACCTTC. Its protein reads: CASRDRVTYGYTF. Reference TRBV2 and TRBJ1-2 genes cover what lies past the CDR3, so the full variable domain is EPEVTQTPSHQVTQMGQEVILRCVPISNHLYFYWYRQILGQKVEFLVSFYNNEISEKSEIFDDQFSVERPDGSNFTLKIRSTKLEDSAMYFCASRDRVTYGYTFGSGTRLTVV.